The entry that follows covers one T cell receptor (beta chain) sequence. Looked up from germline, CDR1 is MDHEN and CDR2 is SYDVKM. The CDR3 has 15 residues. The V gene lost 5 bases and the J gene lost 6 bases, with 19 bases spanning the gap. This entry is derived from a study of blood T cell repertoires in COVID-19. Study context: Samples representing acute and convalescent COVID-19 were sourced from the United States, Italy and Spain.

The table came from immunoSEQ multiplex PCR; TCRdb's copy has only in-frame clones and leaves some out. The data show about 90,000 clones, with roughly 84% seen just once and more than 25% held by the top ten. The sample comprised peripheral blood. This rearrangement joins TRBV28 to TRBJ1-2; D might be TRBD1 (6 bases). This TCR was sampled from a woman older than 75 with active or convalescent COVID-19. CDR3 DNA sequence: TGTGCCAGCAGTCCTCGGGACACCAAGGTCGATGGCTACACCTTC. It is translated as CASSPRDTKVDGYTF.